A single TCR beta chain is shown here with its context. The antigen it binds to is not known. No base quality information exists; no much larger clone differs at one position. This entry is derived from a study of shared clonotypes between healthy human individuals (dated by TCRdb to the early 2020s). About the full investigation: The cohort comprised two women and three men aged 18 to 49 years. Per donor, leukapheresis produced somewhere between about 0.94 and 10 billion PBMCs. Blood TCR repertoires of five healthy adults were deeply sequenced to estimate repertoire size and the extent of clonotype sharing between individuals. To increase sequencing depth and limit assay-specific biases, TCR repertoire library preparation and sequencing were carried out by different laboratories using diverse techniques. For each donor, CD4 naive and CD4 memory were each given three plates, CD8 naive was given two plates, and CD8 memory was given one plate. Broad study findings and their caveats: Pairwise subsampling led to the expectation that sequencing depth would affect the degree of clonotype sharing among donors. Incomplete sequencing was indicated by rarefaction of sorted-subset datasets, despite the large sequencing depth. Clonotypes shared by all four sorted-subset donors showed higher generation probabilities than non-shared clonotypes. Because the study included only a small number of donors, the genetic and exposure-history diversity represented was limited. When a handful of donors were compared, the shared fraction of clonotypes was about 5.2% for naive CD4, roughly 3.4% for naive CD8, about 2.4% for memory CD4, and around 0.37% for memory CD8. Sampling was restricted to blood, and TCR repertoires in tissues likely differ from the TCR repertoires found in blood. Estimated clonotype richness was generally larger for naive than for memory subsets.

The donors were healthy, HIV-negative adults with no recently reported acute infections or vaccinations. Only Caucasian adults living in Nashville, Tennessee, USA were represented among the donors. Magnetic negative selection was used to enrich CD4+ T cells, after which naive cells were positively selected on CD45RA and the negative fraction became the memory subset. After blood collection by leukapheresis, PBMCs were isolated using Ficoll-Histopaque density gradient centrifugation and then cryopreserved in the vapor phase of liquid nitrogen. Purity and quantity of every magnetically sorted T cell population were checked by analytical flow cytometry. Each sorted fraction had its genomic DNA isolated and then quantified by UV absorbance on a Nanodrop 2000c. The CDR3 spans 14 residues, from the cysteine through the phenylalanine. CDR3 DNA is the only sequence kept; it has 42 bases, read in frame from the first base. Between the V and J ends, shortened by 3 bases and 6 bases respectively, the junction contains 16 bases. CDR1 and CDR2, per the germline V gene (reference sequence), are GTSNPN and SVGIG.

TCR CDR3 regions were amplified from genomic DNA by multiplex PCR using the deep immunoSEQ assay. Genomic DNA extracted from each cell subset was distributed evenly over all wells of several immunoSEQ 96-well plates, and each plate served as one replicate. For sorted subsets, around 200 ng genomic DNA, equal to tens of thousands of T cell genomes, was loaded into each replicate PCR. The purified libraries were quantified using a Qubit 3.0 fluorometer, sized with a Bioanalyzer 2100, and then quantified again using the KAPA Library Quantification kit. Every immunoSEQ 96-well plate was sequenced on a separate single-read 150-cycle Illumina NextSeq 550 flow cell. The authors processed their data as follows. Because only junctional sequences without quality scores were contained in the immunoSEQ output, filtering matching that applied to full-length reads could not be performed. Sequences were annotated with PyIR, a Python wrapper for IgBLAST v1.9, and V/J genes and CDR3 were assigned using IMGT germline references. Reads were removed for weak V/J assignments (E-value above 1e-6), missing CDR3, stop codons, out-of-frame junctions, or ambiguous translated residues. A V3J clonotype was defined by an identical inferred V gene, J gene, and CDR3 amino acid sequence. Percentage overlap between repertoires was calculated by dividing the number of shared unique clonotypes by the size of the smaller repertoire. Richness of each repertoire was evaluated using RTK rarefaction, the Chao1 estimator, and Recon v2.1 estimates of unobserved clonotypes. Generation probabilities for all TCRbeta clonotypes obtained by the gDNA method from several donors were computed using OLGA. TCRdb retrieved this table from immuneACCESS and kept in-frame rearrangements only. Not all clones are present; in checked studies, unresolved V genes account for under half, and no reason is known for the remainder. From that table come the V and J calls and clone size; the DNA was used to work out D and trimming. This sample is represented by a few million clones; nearly 97% of them were singletons. The top ten clonotypes cover about 0.13% of the sample.

The receptor was isolated from a man aged 18 to 29 in good health. The material sequenced was naive CD4+ T cells sorted from blood. The cell subset or site tag for this specimen amounts to: CD45RA+ positively selected. The sequence links TRBV30 to TRBJ2-3; TRBD2 could be the D gene, as 6 bases match. The sequenced DNA: TGTGCCTGGAGGGCTAGCGCGCGGATGGATACGCAGTATTTT. Its coded protein is CAWRASARMDTQYF.